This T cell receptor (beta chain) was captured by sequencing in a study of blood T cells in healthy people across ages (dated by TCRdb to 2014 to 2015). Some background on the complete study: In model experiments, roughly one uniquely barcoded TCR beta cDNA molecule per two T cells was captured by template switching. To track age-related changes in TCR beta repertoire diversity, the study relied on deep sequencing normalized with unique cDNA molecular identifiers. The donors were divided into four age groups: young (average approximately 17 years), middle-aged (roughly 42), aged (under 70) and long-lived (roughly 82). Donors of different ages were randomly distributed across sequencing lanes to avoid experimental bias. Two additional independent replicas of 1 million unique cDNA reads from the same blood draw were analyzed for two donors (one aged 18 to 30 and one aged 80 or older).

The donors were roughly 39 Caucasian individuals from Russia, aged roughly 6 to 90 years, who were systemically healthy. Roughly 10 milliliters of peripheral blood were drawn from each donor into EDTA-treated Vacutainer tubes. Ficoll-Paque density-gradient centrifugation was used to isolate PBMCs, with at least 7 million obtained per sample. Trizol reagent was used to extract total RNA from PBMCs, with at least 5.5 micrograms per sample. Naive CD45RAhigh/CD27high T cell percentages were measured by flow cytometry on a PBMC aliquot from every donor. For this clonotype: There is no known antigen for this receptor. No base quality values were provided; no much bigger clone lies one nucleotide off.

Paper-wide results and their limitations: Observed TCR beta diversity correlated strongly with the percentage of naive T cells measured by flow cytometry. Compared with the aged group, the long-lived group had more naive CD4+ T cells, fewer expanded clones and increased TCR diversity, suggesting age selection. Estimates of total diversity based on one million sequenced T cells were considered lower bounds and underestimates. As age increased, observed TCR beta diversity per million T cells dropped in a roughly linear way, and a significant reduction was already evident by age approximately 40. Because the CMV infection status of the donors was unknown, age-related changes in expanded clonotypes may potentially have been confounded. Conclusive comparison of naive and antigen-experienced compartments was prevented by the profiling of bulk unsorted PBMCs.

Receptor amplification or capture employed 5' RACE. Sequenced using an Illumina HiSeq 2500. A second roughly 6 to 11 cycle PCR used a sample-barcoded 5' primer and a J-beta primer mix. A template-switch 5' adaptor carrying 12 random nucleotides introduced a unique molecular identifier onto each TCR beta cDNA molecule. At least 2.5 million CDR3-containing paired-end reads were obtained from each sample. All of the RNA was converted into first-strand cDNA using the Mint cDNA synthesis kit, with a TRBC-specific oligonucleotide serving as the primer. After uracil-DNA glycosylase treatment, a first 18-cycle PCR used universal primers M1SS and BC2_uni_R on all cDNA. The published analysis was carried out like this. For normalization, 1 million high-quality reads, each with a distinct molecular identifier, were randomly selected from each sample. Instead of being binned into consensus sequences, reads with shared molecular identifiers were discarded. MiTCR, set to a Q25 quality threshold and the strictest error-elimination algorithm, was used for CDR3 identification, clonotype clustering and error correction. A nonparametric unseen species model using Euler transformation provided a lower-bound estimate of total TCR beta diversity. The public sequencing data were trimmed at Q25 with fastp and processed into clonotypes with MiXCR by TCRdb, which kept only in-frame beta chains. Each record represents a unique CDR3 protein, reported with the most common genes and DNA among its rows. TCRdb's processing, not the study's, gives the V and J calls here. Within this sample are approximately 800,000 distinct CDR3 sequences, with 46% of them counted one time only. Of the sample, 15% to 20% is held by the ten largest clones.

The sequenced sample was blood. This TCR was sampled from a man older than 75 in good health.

CDR3 reads: CASSPTWDDRDTQYF. The sequenced DNA: TGTGCCAGCAGCCCAACTTGGGACGACAGAGATACGCAGTATTTT. Recombination connected TRBV7-9 to TRBJ2-3; the D assignment is uncertain and may be TRBD1 or TRBD2, with 5 bases supporting each. The CDR3 has 15 amino acids, counting the end cysteine and phenylalanine. The read is trimmed to its CDR3 DNA, 45 bases read in frame from base 1. Via the germline V gene (reference sequence), CDR1 is SEHNR and CDR2 FQNEAQ. V is reduced by 5 bases and J by 5 bases, leaving a spacing of 17 bases between them.